Shown below are 5 T cell receptor beta chains from a single sample sequenced in a study of blood T cell repertoires in COVID-19. The method was immunoSEQ multiplex PCR; TCRdb's version includes in-frame clones alone and lacks a portion of them. The data contain hundreds of thousands of clones, approximately 90% of them singletons. The sample comprised PBMCs or T cells enriched from blood (not recorded which). Every receptor here comes from a woman between 18 and 30 years old who had been exposed to COVID-19.

The chain has TRBV19 and TRBJ1-3; D gene uncertain. This CDR3 region has 15 residues. V lost 7 bases and J 0 bases, leaving 13 bases between the germline ends. Germline CDR1 LNHDA, CDR2 SQIVND (reference sequence). CDR3 bases: TGTGCCAGTAAGGAGAGCGCCGGCTCTGGAAACACCATATATTTT. It translates to CASKESAGSGNTIYF.

This clone was found a few times. The chain couples TRBV6-5 to TRBJ1-2, with D possibly matching TRBD1 (6 bases). V was clipped by 2 bases and J by 0 bases, with 10 bases between them. Germline CDR1 is MNHEY and CDR2 is SVGAGI. CDR3 size: 15 residues. The CDR3 spells CASSYQTGANYGYTF. For the CDR3, the DNA is TGTGCCAGCAGTTACCAGACAGGAGCTAACTATGGCTACACCTTC.

This clone was recorded a few times. The genes are TRBV3-1 (or the pseudogene TRBV3-2) and TRBJ1-1, with a possible D match to TRBD1 (5 bases). CDR3 length equals 13 residues. Germline loops: CDR1 LGHDT, CDR2 YNNKEL (reference sequence). V was clipped by 6 bases and J by 2 bases, with 10 bases between them. The CDR3 DNA sequence: TGTGCCAGCAGTGTGACAGATAACACTGAAGCTTTCTTT. Its translation: CASSVTDNTEAFF.

The rearrangement joins TRBV6-5 to TRBJ2-7; D might be TRBD1 (6 bases). The CDR3 sequence is 14 residues long. The V end was cut by 4 bases, the J end by 0 bases, with 10 bases between. The V gene's germline CDR1 is MNHEY and CDR2 SVGAGI. The CDR3 is CASSFGQSSYEQYF. CDR3 bases: TGTGCCAGCAGTTTTGGACAGAGCTCCTACGAGCAGTACTTC.

The chain joins TRBV7-3 to TRBJ2-1, with 7 nucleotides matching TRBD1. The ends lost 2 bases at V and 0 bases at J; junction bases unmatched: 1. The germline V gene encodes CDR1 SGHTA and CDR2 FQGTGA. The CDR3 is 15 amino acids. The CDR3 spells CASSLRQGSYNEQFF. CDR3 bases: TGTGCCAGCAGCTTACGACAGGGCTCCTACAATGAGCAGTTCTTC.